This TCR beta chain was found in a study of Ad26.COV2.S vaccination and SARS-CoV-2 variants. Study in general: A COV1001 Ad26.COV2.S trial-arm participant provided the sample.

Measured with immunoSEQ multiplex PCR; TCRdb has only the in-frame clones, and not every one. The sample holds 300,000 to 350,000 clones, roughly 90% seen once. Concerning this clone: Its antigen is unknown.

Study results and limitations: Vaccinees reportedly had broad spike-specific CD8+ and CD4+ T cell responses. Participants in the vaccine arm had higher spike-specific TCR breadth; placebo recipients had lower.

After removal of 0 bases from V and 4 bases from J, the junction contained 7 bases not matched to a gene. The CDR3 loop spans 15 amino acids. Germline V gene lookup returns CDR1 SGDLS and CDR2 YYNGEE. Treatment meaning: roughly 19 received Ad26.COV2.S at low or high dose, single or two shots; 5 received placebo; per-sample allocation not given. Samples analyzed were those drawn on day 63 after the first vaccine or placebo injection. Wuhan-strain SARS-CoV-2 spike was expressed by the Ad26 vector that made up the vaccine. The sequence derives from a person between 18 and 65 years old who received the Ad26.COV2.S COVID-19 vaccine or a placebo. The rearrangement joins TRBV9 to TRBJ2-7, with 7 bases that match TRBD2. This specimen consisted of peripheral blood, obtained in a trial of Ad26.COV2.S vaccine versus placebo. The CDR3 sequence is CASSVGAGDPYEQYF. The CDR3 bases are TGTGCCAGCAGCGTAGGCGCGGGAGATCCATACGAGCAGTACTTC.